The present entry profiles one T cell receptor (beta chain) with its context. Its antigen is not yet known. The record has no base qualities; no much larger clone is one base away. These data are taken from a study of T cells in localized non-small cell lung cancer (dated by TCRdb to about 2020). Turning to the overall study: The study examined T cell repertoires in under 300 patients with early-stage NSCLC and compared tumors with uninvolved tumor-adjacent lungs. All 230 or so NSCLC patients in the cohort were treatment-naive and had localized lung tumors that were resected. The mean age of the NSCLC patients was around 65 years, with 120 to 150 men and over 100 women.

Study-wide conclusions, independent of this receptor: Of the top 100 tumor clones, a median of approximately 60 were detected in paired uninvolved adjacent lung; under 30 were also among that lung's top 100. Uninvolved tumor-adjacent lung showed the highest T cell clonality, higher than tumor, which suggests more focused antigenic responses in the uninvolved tumor-adjacent lung. Multi-region tumor sequencing was not performed, so intratumor heterogeneity could not be excluded. Higher T cell density in blood was associated with longer overall survival, whereas higher clonality in adjacent lung was associated with shorter survival. Since the design was exploratory, TCR variables were selected using unadjusted p-values with no false-discovery rate correction.

At diagnosis, tumor, uninvolved tumor-adjacent lung and peripheral blood were collected and then preserved as a mix of FFPE and fresh-frozen material. Blood samples were analyzed as peripheral blood mononuclear cells for TCR repertoire profiling. The CDR3, from cysteine to phenylalanine, totals 11 residues. The DNA shown is the 33-base CDR3, in frame from base 1. CDR1 and CDR2 (SNHLY, FYNNEI) derive from the germline V gene. V gives up 10 bases and J gives up 7 bases, and the segment between their germline ends measures 12 bases. The immunoSEQ Assay was used to sequence TCR beta CDR3 regions from DNA. The original methods were these. To compute T cell density, TCR beta template counts were normalized to usable DNA, which was estimated by amplifying housekeeping genes. Richness was estimated with the preseqR package, extrapolating to 400,000 templates for PBMC samples and 120,000 templates for tissue samples. Clonality was defined by subtracting Pielou's evenness from one. Tissue-enriched TCRs were identified through differential abundance testing performed on productive amino-acid clonotypes, with a minimum total count of 5 and an alpha of 0.1. The Jaccard Index and the Morisita Overlap Index were used to quantify repertoire overlap between compartments. GLIPH grouped TCR beta CDR3s together with public tetramer-defined viral CDR3s, and a viral motif had to include at least three viral sequences and show V-gene enrichment. Here the immuneACCESS table is served through TCRdb, limited to in-frame sequences with V and J called. Missing clones are a known gap in these copies; in checked studies unresolved V genes cover under half, and the rest lacks a known reason. V and J calls and clone size are those listed in that table; D and trimming were worked out from the DNA. The sample table shows about 33,000 clones, and 85% to 90% are seen once. The top ten clonotypes cover more than 4% of the sample.

The chain links TRBV2 with TRBJ2-3, with the D gene too uncertain to name. This sequence originates from a man aged 40 to 70 with stage I lung adenocarcinoma. This specimen consisted of peripheral blood, obtained before any cancer treatment. In nucleotide form, the sequence is TGTGCCATCGTGAGTGGAAATACGCAGTATTTT. This yields the protein CAIVSGNTQYF.